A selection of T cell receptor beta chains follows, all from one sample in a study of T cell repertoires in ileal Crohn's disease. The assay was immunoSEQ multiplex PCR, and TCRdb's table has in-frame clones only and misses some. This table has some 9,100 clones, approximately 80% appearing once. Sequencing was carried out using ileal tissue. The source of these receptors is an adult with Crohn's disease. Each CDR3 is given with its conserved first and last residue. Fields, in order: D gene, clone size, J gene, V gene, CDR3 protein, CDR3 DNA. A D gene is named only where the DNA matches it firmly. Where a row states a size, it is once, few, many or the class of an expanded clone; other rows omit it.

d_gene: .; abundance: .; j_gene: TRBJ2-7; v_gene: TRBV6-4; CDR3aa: CASSEVAGGDFYEQYF; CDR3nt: TGTGCCAGCAGTGAAGTTGCAGGAGGGGATTTCTACGAGCAGTACTTC
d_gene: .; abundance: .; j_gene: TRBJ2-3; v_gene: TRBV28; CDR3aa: CASTQGGGDTQYF; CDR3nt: TGTGCCAGCACACAGGGGGGAGGGGATACGCAGTATTTT
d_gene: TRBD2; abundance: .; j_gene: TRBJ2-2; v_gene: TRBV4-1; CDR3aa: CASSQDLGVAGTGELFF; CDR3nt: TGCGCCAGCAGCCAAGACCTCGGGGTAGCGGGGACCGGGGAGCTGTTTTTT
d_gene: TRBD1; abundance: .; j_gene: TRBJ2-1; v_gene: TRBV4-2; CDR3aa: CASSQDRTGSYNEQFF; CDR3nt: TGTGCCAGCAGCCAAGATAGGACAGGCTCCTACAATGAGCAGTTCTTC
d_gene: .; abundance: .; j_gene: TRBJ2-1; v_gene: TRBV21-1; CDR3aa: CASSWAENNEQFF; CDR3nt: TGTGCCAGCAGCTGGGCCGAAAACAATGAGCAGTTCTTC
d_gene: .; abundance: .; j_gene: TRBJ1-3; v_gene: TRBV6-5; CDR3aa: CASSYEGGNTIYF; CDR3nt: TGTGCCAGCAGTTACGAGGGTGGAAACACCATATATTTT
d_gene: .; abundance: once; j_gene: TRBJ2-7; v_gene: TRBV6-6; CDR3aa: CASSYSDHSSYEQYF; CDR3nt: TGTGCCAGCAGTTACTCGGATCATAGCTCCTACGAGCAGTACTTC
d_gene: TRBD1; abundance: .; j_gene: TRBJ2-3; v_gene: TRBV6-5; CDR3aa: CASRRDRATDTQYF; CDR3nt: TGTGCCAGCAGACGGGACAGGGCGACAGATACGCAGTATTTT
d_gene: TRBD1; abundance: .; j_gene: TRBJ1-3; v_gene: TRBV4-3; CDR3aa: CASSPTLTGLRGNTIYF; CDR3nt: TGCGCCAGCAGCCCTACATTGACAGGGTTAAGAGGAAACACCATATATTTT
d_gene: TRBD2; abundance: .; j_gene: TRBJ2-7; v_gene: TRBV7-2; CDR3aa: CASSPLGGYEQYF; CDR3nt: TGTGCCAGCAGCCCCCTCGGGGGGTACGAGCAGTACTTC
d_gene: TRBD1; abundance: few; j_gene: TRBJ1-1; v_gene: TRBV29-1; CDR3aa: CSVGGARGINTEAFF; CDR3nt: TGCAGCGTTGGGGGAGCCAGGGGGATCAACACTGAAGCTTTCTTT
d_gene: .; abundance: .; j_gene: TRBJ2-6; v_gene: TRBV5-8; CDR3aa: CASGRGAQLSGANVLTF; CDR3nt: TGTGCCAGCGGACGGGGGGCCCAACTCTCTGGGGCCAACGTCCTGACTTTC
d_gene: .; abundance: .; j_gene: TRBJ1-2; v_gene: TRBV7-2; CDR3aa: CASSPFQLANYGYTF; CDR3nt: TGTGCCAGCAGCCCTTTTCAACTAGCCAACTATGGCTACACCTTC
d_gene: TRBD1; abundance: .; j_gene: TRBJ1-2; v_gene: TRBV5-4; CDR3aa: CASSQDRNYGYTF; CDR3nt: TGTGCCAGCAGCCAGGACAGGAATTATGGCTACACCTTC
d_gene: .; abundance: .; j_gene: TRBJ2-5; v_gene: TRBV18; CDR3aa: CASSPRGGAAIETQYF; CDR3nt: TGTGCCAGCTCACCACGGGGCGGGGCAGCCATAGAGACCCAGTACTTC
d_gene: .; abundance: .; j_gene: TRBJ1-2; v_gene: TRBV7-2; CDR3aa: CASSPQSNYGYTF; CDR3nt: TGTGCCAGCAGCCCACAGAGTAACTATGGCTACACCTTC
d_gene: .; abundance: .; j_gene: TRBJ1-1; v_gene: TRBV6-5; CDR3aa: CASSYWAGVRNTEAFF; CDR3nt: TGTGCCAGCAGTTACTGGGCAGGGGTTAGAAACACTGAAGCTTTCTTT
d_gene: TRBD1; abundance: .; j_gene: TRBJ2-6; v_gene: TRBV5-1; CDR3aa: CASSEGQGAVRANVLTF; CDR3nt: TGCGCCAGCAGCGAGGGACAGGGGGCCGTAAGGGCCAACGTCCTGACTTTC
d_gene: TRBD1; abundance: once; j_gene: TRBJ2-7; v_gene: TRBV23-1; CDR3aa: CASRPINRDRGKEQYF; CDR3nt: TGCGCCAGCAGGCCAATTAACCGGGACAGGGGGAAGGAGCAGTACTTC
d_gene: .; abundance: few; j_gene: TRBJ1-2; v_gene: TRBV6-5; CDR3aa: CASAPGDYGYTF; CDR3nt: TGTGCGTCCGCTCCAGGGGATTATGGCTACACCTTC
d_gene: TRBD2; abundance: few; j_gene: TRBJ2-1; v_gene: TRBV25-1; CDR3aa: CASSARTSGSPNEQFF; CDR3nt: TGTGCCAGCAGTGCACGGACTAGCGGGAGCCCAAATGAGCAGTTCTTC
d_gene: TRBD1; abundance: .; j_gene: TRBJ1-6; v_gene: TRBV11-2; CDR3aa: CASSPSGTGNSPLHF; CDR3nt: TGTGCCAGCAGCCCCTCCGGGACAGGAAATTCCCCCCTCCACTTT
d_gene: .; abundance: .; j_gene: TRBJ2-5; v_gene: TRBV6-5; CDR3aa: CASSSQAGRQETQYF; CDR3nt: TGTGCCAGCAGCTCACAGGCGGGAAGGCAAGAGACCCAGTACTTC
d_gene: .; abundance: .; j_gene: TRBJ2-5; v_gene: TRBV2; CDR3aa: CASSGGYPLQETQYF; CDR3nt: TGTGCCAGCAGTGGCGGATATCCCCTTCAAGAGACCCAGTACTTC
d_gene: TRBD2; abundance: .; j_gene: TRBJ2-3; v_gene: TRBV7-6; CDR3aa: CASSRGLAGGTDTQYF; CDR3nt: TGTGCCAGCAGCCGCGGACTAGCGGGAGGCACAGATACGCAGTATTTT
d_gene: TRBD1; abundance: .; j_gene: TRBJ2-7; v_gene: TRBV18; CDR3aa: CASSLTGTGAYEQYF; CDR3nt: TGTGCCAGCTCACTGACCGGGACAGGGGCCTACGAGCAGTACTTC
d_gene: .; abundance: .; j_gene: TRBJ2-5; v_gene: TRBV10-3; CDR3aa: CAISESDGLKETQYF; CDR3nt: TGTGCCATCAGTGAGTCGGATGGACTCAAAGAGACCCAGTACTTC
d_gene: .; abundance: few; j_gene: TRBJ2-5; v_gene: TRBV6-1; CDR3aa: CASRLGLWETQYF; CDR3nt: TGTGCCAGCAGGCTGGGGCTGTGGGAGACCCAGTACTTC
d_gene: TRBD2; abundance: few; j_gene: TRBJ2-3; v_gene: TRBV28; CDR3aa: CASRAGGGSDTQYF; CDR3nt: TGTGCCAGCAGGGCGGGCGGGGGGTCAGATACGCAGTATTTT
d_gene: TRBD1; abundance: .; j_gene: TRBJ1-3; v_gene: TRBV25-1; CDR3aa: CASSEFTGGSGNTIYF; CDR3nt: TGTGCCAGCAGTGAATTCACAGGGGGCTCTGGAAACACCATATATTTT
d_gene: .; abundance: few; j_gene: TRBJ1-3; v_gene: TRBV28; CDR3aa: CASSRDTKPSGNTIYF; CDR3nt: TGTGCCAGCAGCCGGGACACTAAACCCTCTGGAAACACCATATATTTT
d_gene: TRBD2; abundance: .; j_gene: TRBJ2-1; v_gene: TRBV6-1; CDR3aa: CASRRTSGSSNEQFF; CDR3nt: TGTGCCAGCAGACGCACTAGCGGGAGCAGCAATGAGCAGTTCTTC
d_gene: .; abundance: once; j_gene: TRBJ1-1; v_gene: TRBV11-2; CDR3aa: CASSLPRQNTEAFF; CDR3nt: TGTGCCAGCAGCCTACCTCGACAGAACACTGAAGCTTTCTTT
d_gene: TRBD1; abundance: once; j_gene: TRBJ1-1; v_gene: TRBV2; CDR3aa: CASRGTDNWNTEAFF; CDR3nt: TGTGCCAGCAGGGGGACAGACAACTGGAACACTGAAGCTTTCTTT
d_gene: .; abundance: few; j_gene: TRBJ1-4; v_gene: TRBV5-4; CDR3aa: CASSPDSGEKLFF; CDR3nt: TGTGCCAGCAGCCCCGACTCCGGTGAAAAACTGTTTTTT
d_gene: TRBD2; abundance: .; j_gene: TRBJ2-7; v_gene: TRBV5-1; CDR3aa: CASSLTAGGVEQYF; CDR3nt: TGCGCCAGCAGCTTGACAGCGGGAGGGGTCGAGCAGTACTTC
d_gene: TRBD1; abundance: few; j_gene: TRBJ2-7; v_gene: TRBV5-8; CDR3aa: CASSLDGARQGIFEQYF; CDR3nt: TGTGCCAGCAGCTTGGACGGAGCGAGACAGGGTATATTCGAGCAGTACTTC
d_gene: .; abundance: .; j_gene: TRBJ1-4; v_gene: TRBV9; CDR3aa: CASSDQGLTNEKLFF; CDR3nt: TGTGCCAGCAGCGATCAGGGTTTAACTAATGAAAAACTGTTTTTT
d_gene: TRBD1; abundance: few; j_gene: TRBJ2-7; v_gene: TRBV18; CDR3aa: CASSPSGQGQKQYF; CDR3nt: TGTGCCAGCTCACCCTCAGGACAGGGTCAAAAGCAGTACTTC
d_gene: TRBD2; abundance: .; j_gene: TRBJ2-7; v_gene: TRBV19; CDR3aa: CASSNRLAGPYEQYF; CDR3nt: TGTGCCAGTAGTAACCGACTAGCGGGGCCCTACGAGCAGTACTTC
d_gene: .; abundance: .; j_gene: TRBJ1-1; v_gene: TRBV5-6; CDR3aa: CASSLGWGGRMAFF; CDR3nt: TGTGCCAGCAGCTTGGGCTGGGGGGGGAGGATGGCTTTCTTT
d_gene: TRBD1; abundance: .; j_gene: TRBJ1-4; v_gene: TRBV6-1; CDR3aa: CATAPFRTGDEKLFF; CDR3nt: TGTGCCACCGCCCCTTTTCGGACAGGGGATGAAAAACTGTTTTTT
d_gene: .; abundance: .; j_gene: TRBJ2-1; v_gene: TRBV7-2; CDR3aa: CASSLAFSLSSYNEQFF; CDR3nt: TGTGCCAGCAGCTTAGCGTTTAGCCTGAGCTCCTACAATGAGCAGTTCTTC
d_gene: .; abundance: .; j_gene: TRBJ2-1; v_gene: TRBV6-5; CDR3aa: CASSYRTGNEQFF; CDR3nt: TGTGCCAGCAGTTACCGCACGGGCAATGAGCAGTTCTTC
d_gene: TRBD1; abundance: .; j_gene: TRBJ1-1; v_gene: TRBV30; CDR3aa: CAWNRQGGNTEAFF; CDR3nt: TGTGCCTGGAACCGACAGGGCGGGAACACTGAAGCTTTCTTT
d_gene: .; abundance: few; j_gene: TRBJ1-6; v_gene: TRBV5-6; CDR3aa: CASSLDLGGSPLHF; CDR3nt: TGTGCCAGCAGCTTGGACCTCGGGGGTTCACCCCTCCACTTT
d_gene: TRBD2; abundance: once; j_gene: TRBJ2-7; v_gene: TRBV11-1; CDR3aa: CASSFREASNEQYF; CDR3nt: TGTGCCAGCAGCTTCCGGGAGGCTTCGAACGAGCAGTACTTC
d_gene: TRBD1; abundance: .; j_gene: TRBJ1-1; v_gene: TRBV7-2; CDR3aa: CASSFGTVNTEAFF; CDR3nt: TGTGCCAGCAGTTTCGGGACAGTGAACACTGAAGCTTTCTTT
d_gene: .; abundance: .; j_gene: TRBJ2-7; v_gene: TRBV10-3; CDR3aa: CAISAGVYEQYF; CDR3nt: TGTGCCATCAGTGCAGGGGTATACGAGCAGTACTTC
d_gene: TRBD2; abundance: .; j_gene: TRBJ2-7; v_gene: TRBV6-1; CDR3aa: CASSEESGGPYEQYF; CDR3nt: TGTGCCAGCAGTGAAGAAAGCGGGGGGCCCTACGAGCAGTACTTC
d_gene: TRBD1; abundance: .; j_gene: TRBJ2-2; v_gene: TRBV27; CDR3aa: CASSRQGNTGELFF; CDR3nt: TGTGCCAGCAGTCGACAGGGTAACACCGGGGAGCTGTTTTTT
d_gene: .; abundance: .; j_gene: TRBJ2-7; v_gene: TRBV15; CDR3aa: CATSSQLRDSHSYEQYF; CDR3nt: TGTGCCACCAGCAGCCAGTTACGGGACTCCCACAGCTACGAGCAGTACTTC
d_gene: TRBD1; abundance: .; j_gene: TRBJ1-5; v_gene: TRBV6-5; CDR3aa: CASSLQGGNQPQHF; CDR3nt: TGTGCCAGCAGCTTACAGGGGGGCAATCAGCCCCAGCATTTT
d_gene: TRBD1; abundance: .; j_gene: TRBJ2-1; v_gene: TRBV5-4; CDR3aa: CASSGGQEGYNEQFF; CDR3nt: TGTGCCAGCAGCGGGGGACAGGAGGGTTACAATGAGCAGTTCTTC
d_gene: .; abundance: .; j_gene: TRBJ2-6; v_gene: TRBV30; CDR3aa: CAWKTGLGANVLTF; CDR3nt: TGTGCCTGGAAAACAGGGCTTGGGGCCAACGTCCTGACTTTC